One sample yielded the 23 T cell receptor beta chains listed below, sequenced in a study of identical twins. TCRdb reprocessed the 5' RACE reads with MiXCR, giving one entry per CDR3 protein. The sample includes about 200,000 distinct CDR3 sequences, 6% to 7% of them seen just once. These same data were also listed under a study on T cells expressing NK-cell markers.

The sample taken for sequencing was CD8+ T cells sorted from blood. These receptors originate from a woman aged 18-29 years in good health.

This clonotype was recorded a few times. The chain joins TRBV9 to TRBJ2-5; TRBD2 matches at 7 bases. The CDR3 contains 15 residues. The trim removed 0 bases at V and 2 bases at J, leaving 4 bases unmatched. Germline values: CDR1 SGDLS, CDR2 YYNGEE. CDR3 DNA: TGTGCCAGCAGCGTAGAGGGACTAATACAAGAGACCCAGTACTTC. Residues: CASSVEGLIQETQYF.

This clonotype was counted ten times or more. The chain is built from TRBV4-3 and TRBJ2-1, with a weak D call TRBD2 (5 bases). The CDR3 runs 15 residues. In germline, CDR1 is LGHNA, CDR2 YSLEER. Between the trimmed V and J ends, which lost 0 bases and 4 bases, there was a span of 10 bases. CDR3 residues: CASSQEEDAYNEQFF. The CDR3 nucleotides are TGCGCCAGCAGCCAAGAGGAGGACGCATACAATGAGCAGTTCTTC.

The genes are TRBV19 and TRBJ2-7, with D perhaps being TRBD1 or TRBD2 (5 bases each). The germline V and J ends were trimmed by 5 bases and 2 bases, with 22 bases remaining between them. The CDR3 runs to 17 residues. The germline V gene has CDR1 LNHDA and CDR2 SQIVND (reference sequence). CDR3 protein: CASSSRGVDGTTYEQYF. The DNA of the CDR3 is TGTGCCAGTAGTTCCCGTGGGGTTGACGGGACCACCTACGAGCAGTACTTC.

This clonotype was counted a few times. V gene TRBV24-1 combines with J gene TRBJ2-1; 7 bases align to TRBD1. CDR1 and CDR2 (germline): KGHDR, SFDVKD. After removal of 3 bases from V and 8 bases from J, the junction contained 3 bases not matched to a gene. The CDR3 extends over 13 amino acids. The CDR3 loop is CATSDTGADEQFF. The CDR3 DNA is TGTGCCACCAGTGATACAGGGGCGGATGAGCAGTTCTTC.

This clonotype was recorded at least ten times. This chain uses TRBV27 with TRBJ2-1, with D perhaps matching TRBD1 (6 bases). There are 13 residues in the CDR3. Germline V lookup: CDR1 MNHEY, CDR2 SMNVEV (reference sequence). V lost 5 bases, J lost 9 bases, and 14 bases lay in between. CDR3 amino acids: CASSGTTGLEQFF. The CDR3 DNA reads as TGTGCCAGCAGTGGGACGACAGGCCTTGAGCAGTTCTTC.

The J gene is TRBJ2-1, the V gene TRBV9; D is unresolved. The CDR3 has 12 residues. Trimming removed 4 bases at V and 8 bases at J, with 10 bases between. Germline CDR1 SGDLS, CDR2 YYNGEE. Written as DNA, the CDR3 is TGTGCCAGCAGCCCCCTCGTCGATGAGCAGTTCTTC. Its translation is CASSPLVDEQFF.

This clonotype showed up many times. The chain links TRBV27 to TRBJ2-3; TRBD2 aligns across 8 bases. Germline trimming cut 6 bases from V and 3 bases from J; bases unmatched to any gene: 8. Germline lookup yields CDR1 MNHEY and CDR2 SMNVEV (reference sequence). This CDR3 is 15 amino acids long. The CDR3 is CASRSGGPDTDTQYF. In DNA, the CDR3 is TGTGCCAGCAGGTCGGGAGGGCCTGATACAGATACGCAGTATTTT.

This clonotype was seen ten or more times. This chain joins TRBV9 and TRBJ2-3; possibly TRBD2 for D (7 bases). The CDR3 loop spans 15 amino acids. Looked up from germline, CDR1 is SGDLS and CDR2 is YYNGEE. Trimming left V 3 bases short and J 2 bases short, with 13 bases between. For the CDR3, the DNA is TGTGCCAGCAGCGAGTCGGGGGGCTCCACAGATACGCAGTATTTT. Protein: CASSESGGSTDTQYF.

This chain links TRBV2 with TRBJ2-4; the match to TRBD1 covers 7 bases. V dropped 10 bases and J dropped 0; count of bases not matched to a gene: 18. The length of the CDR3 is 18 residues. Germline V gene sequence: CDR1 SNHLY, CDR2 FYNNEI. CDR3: CAIRNTYRGGRAKNIQYF. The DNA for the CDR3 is TGTGCCATCAGGAATACATACAGGGGCGGGCGAGCCAAAAACATTCAGTACTTC.

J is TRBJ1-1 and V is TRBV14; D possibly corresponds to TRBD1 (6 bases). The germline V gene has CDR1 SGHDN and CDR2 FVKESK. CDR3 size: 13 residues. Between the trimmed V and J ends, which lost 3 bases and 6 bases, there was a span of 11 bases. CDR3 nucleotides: TGTGCCAGCAGCCAGGAACAGGGTTCTGAAGCTTTCTTT. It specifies CASSQEQGSEAFF.

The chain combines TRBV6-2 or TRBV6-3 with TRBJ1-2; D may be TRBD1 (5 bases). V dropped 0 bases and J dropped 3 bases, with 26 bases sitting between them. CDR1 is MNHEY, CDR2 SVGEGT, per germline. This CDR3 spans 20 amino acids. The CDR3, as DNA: TGTGCCAGCAGTTACTCGAGGGATTCGTTGACAGAACTACCCTACTATGGCTACACCTTC. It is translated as CASSYSRDSLTELPYYGYTF.

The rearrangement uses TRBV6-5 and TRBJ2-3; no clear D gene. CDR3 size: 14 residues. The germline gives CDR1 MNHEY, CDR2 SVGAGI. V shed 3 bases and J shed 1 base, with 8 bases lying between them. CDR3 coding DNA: TGTGCCAGCAGTTATTTTAAGGGCACAGATACGCAGTATTTT. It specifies CASSYFKGTDTQYF.

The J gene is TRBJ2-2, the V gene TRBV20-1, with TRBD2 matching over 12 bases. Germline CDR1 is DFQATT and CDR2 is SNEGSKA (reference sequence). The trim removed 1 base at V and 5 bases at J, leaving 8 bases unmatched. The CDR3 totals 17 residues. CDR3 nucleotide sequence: TGCAGTGCTAGAGGACTAGCGGGGGCCGGGGGAACCGGGGAGCTGTTTTTT. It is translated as CSARGLAGAGGTGELFF.

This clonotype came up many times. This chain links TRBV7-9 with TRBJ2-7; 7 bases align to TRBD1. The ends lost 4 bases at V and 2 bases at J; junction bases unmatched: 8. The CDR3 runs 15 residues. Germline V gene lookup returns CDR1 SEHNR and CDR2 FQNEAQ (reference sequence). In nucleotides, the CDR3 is TGTGCCAGCAGCTCTTCCTGGGACAGTACCTACGAGCAGTACTTC. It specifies CASSSSWDSTYEQYF.

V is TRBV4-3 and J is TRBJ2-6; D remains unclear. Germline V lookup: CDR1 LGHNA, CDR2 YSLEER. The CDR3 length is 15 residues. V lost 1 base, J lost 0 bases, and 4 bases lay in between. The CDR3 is CASSQGHSGANVLTF. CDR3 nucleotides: TGCGCCAGCAGCCAAGGACACTCTGGGGCCAACGTCCTGACTTTC.

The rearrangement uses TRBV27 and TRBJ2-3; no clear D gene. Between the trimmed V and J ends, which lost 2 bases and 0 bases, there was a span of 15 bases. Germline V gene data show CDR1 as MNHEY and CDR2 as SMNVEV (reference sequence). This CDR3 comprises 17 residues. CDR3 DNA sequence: TGTGCCAGCAGTTTAGGGCCTCCCCTCCGTAGCACAGATACGCAGTATTTT. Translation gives CASSLGPPLRSTDTQYF.

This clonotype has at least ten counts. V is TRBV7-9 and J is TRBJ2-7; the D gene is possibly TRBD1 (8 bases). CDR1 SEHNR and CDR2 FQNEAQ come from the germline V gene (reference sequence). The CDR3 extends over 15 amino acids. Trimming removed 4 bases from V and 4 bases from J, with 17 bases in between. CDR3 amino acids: CASSSGGQAWYEQYF. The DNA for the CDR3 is TGTGCCAGCAGCTCGGGGGGACAGGCTTGGTACGAGCAGTACTTC.

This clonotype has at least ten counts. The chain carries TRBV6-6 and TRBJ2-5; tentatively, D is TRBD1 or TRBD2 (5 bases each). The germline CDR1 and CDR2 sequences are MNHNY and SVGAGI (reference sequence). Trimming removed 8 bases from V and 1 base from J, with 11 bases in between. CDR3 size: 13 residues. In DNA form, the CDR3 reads TGTGCCAGCGTCGAGGGGATCCAAGAGACCCAGTACTTC. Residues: CASVEGIQETQYF.

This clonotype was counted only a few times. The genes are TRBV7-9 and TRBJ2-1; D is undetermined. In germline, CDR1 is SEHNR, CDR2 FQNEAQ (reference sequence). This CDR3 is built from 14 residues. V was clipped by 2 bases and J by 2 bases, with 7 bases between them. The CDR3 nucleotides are TGTGCCAGCAGCTTATGGGAACCCTACAATGAGCAGTTCTTC. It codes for CASSLWEPYNEQFF. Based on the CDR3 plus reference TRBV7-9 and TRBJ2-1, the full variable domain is DTGVSQNPRHKITKRGQNVTFRCDPISEHNRLYWYRQTLGQGPEFLTYFQNEAQLEKSRLLSDRFSAERPKGSFSTLEIQRTEQGDSAMYLCASSLWEPYNEQFFGPGTRLTVL.

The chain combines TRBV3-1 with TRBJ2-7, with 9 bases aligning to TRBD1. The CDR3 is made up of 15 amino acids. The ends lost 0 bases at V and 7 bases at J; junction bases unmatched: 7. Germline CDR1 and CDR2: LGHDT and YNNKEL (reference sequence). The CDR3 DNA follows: TGTGCCAGCAGCCAAGATAAAGGACAGGGGAGGGAGCAGTACTTC. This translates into CASSQDKGQGREQYF.

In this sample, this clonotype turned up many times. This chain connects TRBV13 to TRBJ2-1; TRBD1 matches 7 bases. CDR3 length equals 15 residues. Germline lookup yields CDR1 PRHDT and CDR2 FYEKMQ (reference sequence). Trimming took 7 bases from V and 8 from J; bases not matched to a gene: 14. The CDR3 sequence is CASTPRQGGVDEQFF. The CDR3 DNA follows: TGTGCCAGCACCCCCCGACAGGGTGGAGTGGATGAGCAGTTCTTC.

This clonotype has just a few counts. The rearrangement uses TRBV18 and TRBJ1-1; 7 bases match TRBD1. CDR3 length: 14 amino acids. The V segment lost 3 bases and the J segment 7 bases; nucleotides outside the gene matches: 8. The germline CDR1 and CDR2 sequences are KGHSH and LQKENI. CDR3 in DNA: TGTGCCAGCTCACCTAGGAGGGGGCGCGTTGAAGCTTTCTTT. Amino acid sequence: CASSPRRGRVEAFF.

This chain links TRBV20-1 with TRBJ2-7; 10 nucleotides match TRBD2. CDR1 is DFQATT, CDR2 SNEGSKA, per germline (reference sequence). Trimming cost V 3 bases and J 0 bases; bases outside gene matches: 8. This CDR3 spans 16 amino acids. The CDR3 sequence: CSARPRLAGTSYEQYF. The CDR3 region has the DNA TGCAGTGCTAGGCCTAGACTAGCGGGCACCTCCTACGAGCAGTACTTC.